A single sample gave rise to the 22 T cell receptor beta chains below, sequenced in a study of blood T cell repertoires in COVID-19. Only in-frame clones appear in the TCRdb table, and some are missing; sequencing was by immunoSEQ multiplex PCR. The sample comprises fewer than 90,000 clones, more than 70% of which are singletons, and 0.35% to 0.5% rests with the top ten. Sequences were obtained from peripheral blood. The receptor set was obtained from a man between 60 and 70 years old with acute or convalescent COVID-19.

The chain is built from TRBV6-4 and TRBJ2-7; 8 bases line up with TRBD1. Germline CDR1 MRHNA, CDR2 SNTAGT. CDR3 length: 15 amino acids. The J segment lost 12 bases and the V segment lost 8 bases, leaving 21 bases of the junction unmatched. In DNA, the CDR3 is TGTGCCAGCGCTGAAACTCACGGACAGGGTGAAAGGAGGTACTTC. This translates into CASAETHGQGERRYF.

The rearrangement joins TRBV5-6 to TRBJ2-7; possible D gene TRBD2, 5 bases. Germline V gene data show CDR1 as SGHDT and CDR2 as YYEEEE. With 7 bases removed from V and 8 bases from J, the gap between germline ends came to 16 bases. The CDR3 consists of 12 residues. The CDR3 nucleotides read TGTGCCAGCGCCATCAGCGGTACGCAGCAGTACTTC. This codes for CASAISGTQQYF.

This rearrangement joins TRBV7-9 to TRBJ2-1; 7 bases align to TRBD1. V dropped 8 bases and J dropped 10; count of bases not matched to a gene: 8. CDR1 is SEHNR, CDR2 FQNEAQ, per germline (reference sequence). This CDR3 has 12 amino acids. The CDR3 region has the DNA TGTGCCAGCCTAACAGGGGAGCGCGAGCAGTTCTTC. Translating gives CASLTGEREQFF.

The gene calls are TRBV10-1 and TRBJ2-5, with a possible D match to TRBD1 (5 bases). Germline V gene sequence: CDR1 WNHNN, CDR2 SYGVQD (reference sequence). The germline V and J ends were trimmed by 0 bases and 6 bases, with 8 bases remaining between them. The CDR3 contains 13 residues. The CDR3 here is CASSESGVKTQYF. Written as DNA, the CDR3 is TGCGCCAGCAGTGAGTCAGGGGTGAAGACCCAGTACTTC.

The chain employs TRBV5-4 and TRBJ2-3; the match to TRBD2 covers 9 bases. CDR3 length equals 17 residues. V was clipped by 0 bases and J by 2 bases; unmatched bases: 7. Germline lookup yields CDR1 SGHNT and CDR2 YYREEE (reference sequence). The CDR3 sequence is CASSLGLAALTTDTQYF. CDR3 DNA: TGTGCCAGCAGCTTGGGACTAGCGGCTCTCACCACAGATACGCAGTATTTT.

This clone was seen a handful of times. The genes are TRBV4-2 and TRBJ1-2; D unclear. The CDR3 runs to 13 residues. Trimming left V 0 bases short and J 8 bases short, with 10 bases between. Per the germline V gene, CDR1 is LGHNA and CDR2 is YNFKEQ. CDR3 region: CASSQEQVQGYTF. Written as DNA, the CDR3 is TGTGCCAGCAGCCAAGAGCAGGTACAGGGCTACACCTTC.

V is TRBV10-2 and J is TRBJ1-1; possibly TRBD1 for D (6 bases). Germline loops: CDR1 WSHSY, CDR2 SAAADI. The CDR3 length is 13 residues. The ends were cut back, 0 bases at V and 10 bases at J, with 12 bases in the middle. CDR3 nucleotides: TGCGCCAGCAGTGAGTCGAGAGGGGGAGCAGCTTTCTTT. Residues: CASSESRGGAAFF.

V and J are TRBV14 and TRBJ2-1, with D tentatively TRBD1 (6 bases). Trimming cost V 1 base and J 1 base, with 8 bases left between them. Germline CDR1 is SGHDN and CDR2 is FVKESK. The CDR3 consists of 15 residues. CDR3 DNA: TGTGCCAGCAGCCAAGGACAGGATTCCTACAATGAGCAGTTCTTC. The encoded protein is CASSQGQDSYNEQFF.

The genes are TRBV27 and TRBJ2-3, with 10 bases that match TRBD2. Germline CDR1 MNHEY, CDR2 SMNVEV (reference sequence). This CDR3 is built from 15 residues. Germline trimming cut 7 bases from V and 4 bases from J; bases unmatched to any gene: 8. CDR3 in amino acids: CASTPLAGVADTQYF. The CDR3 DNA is TGTGCCAGCACCCCCCTAGCGGGAGTAGCAGATACGCAGTATTTT.

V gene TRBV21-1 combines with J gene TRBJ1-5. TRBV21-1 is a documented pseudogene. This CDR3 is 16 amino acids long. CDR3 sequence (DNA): TGTGCCAGCAGACATTTTAGGGGAGGGGGCAATCAGCCCCAGCATTTT. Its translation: CASRHFRGGGNQPQHF.

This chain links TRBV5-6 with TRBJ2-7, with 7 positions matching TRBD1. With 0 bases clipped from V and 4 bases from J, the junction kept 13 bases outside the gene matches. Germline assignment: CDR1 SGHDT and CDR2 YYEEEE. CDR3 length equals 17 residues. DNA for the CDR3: TGTGCCAGCAGCTTGGGAGGGCCGGGACAGATACTTTACGAGCAGTACTTC. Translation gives CASSLGGPGQILYEQYF.

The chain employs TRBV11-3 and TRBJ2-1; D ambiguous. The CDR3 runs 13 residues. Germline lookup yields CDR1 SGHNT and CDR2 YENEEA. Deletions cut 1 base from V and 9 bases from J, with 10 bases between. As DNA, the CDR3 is TGTGCCAGCAGCTTAGCCCTCCGAGGTGAGCAGTTCTTC. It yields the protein CASSLALRGEQFF. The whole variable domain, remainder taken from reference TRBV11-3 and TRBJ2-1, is EAGVVQSPRYKIIEKKQPVAFWCNPISGHNTLYWYLQNLGQGPELLIRYENEEAVDDSQLPKDRFSAERLKGVDSTLKIQPAELGDSAVYLCASSLALRGEQFFGPGTRLTVL.

Here the CDR3 DNA reads TGTGCCAGTAGCTTAGGACAGGGTACAGATACGCAGTATTTT. Protein: CASSLGQGTDTQYF. The J gene is TRBJ2-3, the V gene TRBV19, with 8 bases matching TRBD1. Germline CDR1 and CDR2: LNHDA and SQIVND (reference sequence). The CDR3 totals 14 residues. V shed 6 bases, J shed 3 bases, and the junction held 5 bases outside the gene matches. Full variable domain (remainder filled in from reference TRBV19 and TRBJ2-3): DGGITQSPKYLFRKEGQNVTLSCEQNLNHDAMYWYRQDPGQGLRLIYYSQIVNDFQKGDIAEGYSVSREKKESFPLTVTSAQKNPTAFYLCASSLGQGTDTQYFGPGTRLTVL.

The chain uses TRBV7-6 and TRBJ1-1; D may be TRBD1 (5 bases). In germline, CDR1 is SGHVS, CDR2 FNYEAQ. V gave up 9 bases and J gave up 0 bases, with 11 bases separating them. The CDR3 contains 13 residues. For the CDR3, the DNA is TGTGCCAGTTCGGCAGGGATGAACACTGAAGCTTTCTTT. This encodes CASSAGMNTEAFF.

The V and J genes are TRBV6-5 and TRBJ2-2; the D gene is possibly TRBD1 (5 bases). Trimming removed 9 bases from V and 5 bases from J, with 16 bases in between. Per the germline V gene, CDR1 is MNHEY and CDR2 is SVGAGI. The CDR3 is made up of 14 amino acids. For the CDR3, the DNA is TGTGCCAGTTGCCAGGGTGGTTTTACCGGGGAGCTGTTTTTT. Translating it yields CASCQGGFTGELFF.

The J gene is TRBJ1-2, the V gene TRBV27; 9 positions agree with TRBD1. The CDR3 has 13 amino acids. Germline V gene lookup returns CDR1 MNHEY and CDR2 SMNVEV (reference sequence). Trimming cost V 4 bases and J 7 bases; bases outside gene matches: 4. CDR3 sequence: CASSSQGALGYTF. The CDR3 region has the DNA TGTGCCAGCAGTTCACAGGGGGCGCTTGGCTACACCTTC.

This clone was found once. CDR3 residues: CASSSLTGTGEQYF. The DNA of the CDR3 is TGTGCCAGTAGTTCCTTGACAGGGACGGGCGAGCAGTACTTC. This chain links TRBV19 with TRBJ2-7; the match to TRBD1 covers 7 bases. This CDR3 spans 14 amino acids. The V segment lost 5 bases and the J segment 6 bases; nucleotides outside the gene matches: 10. Germline V gene sequence: CDR1 LNHDA, CDR2 SQIVND (reference sequence).

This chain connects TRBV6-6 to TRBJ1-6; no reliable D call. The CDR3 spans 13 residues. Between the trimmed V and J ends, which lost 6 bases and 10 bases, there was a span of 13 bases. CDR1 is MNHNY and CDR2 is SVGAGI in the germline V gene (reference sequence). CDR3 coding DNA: TGTGCCAGCAGGGAATCAATCGGGTCACCCCTCCACTTT. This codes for CASRESIGSPLHF.

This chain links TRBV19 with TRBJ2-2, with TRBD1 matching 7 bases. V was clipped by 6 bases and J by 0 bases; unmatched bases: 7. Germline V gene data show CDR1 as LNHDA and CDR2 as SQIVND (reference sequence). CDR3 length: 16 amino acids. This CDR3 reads CASRVYRGTNTGELFF. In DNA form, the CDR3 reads TGTGCCAGTAGGGTGTACAGGGGAACGAACACCGGGGAGCTGTTTTTT.

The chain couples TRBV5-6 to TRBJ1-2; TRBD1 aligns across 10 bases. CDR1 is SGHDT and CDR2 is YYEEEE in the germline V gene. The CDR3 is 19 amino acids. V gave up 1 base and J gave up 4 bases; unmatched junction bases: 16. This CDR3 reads CASSLWWSPRQGAIYGYTF. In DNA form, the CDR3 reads TGTGCCAGCAGCTTGTGGTGGTCGCCGAGACAGGGGGCAATCTATGGCTACACCTTC.

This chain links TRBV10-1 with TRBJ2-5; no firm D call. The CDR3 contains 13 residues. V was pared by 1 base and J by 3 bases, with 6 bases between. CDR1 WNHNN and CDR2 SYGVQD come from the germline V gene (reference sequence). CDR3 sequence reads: CASSEYSKETQYF. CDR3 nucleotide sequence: TGCGCCAGCAGTGAGTACAGCAAAGAGACCCAGTACTTC.

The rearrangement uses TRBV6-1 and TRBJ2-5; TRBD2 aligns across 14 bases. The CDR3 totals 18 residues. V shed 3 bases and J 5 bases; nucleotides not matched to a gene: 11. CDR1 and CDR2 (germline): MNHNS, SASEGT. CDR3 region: CASSDRDGRLAGGETQYF. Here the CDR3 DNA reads TGTGCCAGCAGTGATAGAGATGGGAGACTAGCGGGGGGGGAGACCCAGTACTTC.